The sequence of this T cell receptor beta chain was determined in a study of cytomegalovirus exposure and HLA in healthy donors. Broader study findings: Among TCR beta chains, those listed as cytomegalovirus-associated numbered approximately 150. Other equally common chains were less clonally expanded than HLA-associated TCR beta chains, a later analysis showed. TCR beta V segments were, for the most part, productive about 90% or about 30% of the time in an earlier analysis.

Concerning this clone: What it binds is not known. At the DNA level, this CDR3 is encoded by other sequences in the same sample as well.

Primers included in the PCR were 60 Vbeta and 13 Jbeta primers. Repertoires were generated with immunoSEQ multiplex PCR, while TCRdb's copy carries only in-frame clones and drops some. Altogether hundreds of thousands of clones are present, around four fifths being singletons, with the ten largest covering 0.55% to 0.7%. Germline assignment: CDR1 SGHTA and CDR2 FQGTGA. This CDR3 contains 13 residues. V was clipped by 5 bases and J by 2 bases, with 9 bases between them. This TCR derives from a woman in her 40s in good health and CMV-seronegative. The chain couples TRBV7-3 to TRBJ1-2; D possibly corresponds to TRBD1 (6 bases). What was sequenced was PBMCs. CDR3 amino acids: CASSPDRNYGYTF. The CDR3 DNA follows: TGTGCCAGCAGCCCAGACAGGAACTATGGCTACACCTTC.